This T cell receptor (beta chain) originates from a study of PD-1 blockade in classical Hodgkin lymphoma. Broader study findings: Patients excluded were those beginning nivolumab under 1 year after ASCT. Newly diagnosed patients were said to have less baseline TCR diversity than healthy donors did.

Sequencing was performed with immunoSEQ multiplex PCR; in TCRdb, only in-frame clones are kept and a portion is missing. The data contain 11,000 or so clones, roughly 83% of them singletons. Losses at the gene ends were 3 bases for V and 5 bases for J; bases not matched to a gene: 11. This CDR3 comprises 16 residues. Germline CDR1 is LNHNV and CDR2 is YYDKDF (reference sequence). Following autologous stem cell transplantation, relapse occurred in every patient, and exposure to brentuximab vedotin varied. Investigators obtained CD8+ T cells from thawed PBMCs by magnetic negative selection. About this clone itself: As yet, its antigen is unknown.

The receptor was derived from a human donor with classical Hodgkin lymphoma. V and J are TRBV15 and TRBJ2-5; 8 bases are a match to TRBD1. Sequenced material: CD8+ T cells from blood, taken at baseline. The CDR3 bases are TGTGCCACCAGCAGCGCGGGGACAGGCGGGCGTGAGACCCAGTACTTC. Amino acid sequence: CATSSAGTGGRETQYF.